This T cell receptor (beta chain) emerged from a study of blood T cell repertoires in COVID-19. Overall study: COVID-19 samples collected from the United States, Italy and Spain covered acute and convalescent phases. Sources were T cells, B-cell-depleted T cells, or PBMCs; the material itself was cDNA or gDNA.

Germline loops: CDR1 SGHVS, CDR2 FQNEAQ. The CDR3 spans 15 residues. Trimming left V 5 bases short and J 3 bases short, with 17 bases between. Original processing notes: Estimates of nucleated cell counts were drawn from the amplification of reference gene primers. The data were produced by immunoSEQ multiplex PCR, yet TCRdb's version contains in-frame clones alone and is incomplete. The DNA gave D and trimming, while V, J and clone size come from that table. The sample records more than 70,000 clones, over 80% being singletons. The TCR comes from a man aged 50 or older with active COVID-19. The chain combines TRBV7-8 with TRBJ2-7; a weak D match, TRBD2 (6 bases). The sample comprised peripheral blood. The CDR3 loop reads CASSPDASAYYEQYF. CDR3 in DNA: TGTGCCAGCAGCCCCGATGCTAGCGCCTACTACGAGCAGTACTTC.